This T cell receptor (beta chain) stems from a study of T cells in Graves' hyperthyroidism and ophthalmopathy. General study points: Blood also contained most expanded thyroid clonotypes above 0.001.

RNA transcripts gave rise to amplified TCR beta CDR3 regions. HTBI primers were the set used in a first-round RT-PCR of the TCR CDR3. TCRdb recomputed calls from the multiplex PCR reads with MiXCR, one row per CDR3 protein. Of some 600,000 distinct CDR3 sequences in the sample, approximately 13% are singletons; the top ten hold almost 6%. The CDR3 length is 17 residues. CDR1 and CDR2 (germline): LGHNT, FRNRAP. Trimming removed 6 bases from V and 0 bases from J; junction bases left unmatched: 7. This clonotype was seen ten or more times. Its cognate antigen is unknown. Patients showing uncontrolled infection, other autoimmune disease, pregnancy or lactation were ineligible. It was at first hyperthyroidism diagnosis, before any ophthalmopathy symptoms, that the blood sample was taken.

The TCR was taken from a woman aged 25 to 39 with Graves' hyperthyroidism that later progressed to Graves' ophthalmopathy. The sequencing sample was made of blood. The V gene is TRBV12-5, the J gene TRBJ2-6, with 8 bases identical to TRBD1. CDR3 coding DNA: TGTGCTAGTGGGGGGACAGGCCAATCCTCTGGGGCCAACGTCCTGACTTTC. Residues: CASGGTGQSSGANVLTF.